This T cell receptor beta chain was recorded in a study of PD-1 blockade in classical Hodgkin lymphoma. Whole-study results and caveats: Patients starting nivolumab under 1 year after ASCT were excluded.

Clones were sequenced by immunoSEQ multiplex PCR, and TCRdb holds only the in-frame ones, with some missing. The table includes some 5,700 clones, approximately 54% detected once. V was clipped by 5 bases and J by 7 bases; unmatched bases: 7. The CDR3 sequence is 16 residues long. Germline V gives CDR1 SGHVS, CDR2 FNYEAQ. With no exception, relapse followed autologous stem cell transplantation in all patients, and brentuximab vedotin exposure varied. PBMCs, once thawed, yielded CD8+ T cells isolated by magnetic negative selection. Complete response, partial response or progressive disease constituted the best responses recorded. This clone was seen once. Its antigen is still unknown.

This TCR was recovered from a human donor with classical Hodgkin lymphoma. V and J are TRBV7-6 and TRBJ2-2; 13 bases fit TRBD2. Material: CD8+ T cells from blood, obtained at baseline. CDR3 nucleotides: TGTGCCAGCAGCAACGGACTAGCGGGAGCGGACGGGGAGCTGTTTTTT. Translated, it gives CASSNGLAGADGELFF.